This T cell receptor (beta chain) was sequenced in a study of cytomegalovirus exposure and HLA in healthy donors. The overall study: Earlier results showed 120 million or so unique TCR beta sequences derived from some 180 million T cells.

60 Vbeta and 13 Jbeta primers were used in PCR. As handled by the study authors: Some 80 million unique TCR beta chains, some 9.9 million shared, were counted in a later analysis. The data were produced by immunoSEQ multiplex PCR, yet TCRdb's version contains in-frame clones alone and is incomplete. V and J calls and clone size are as listed in that table; D and trimming were resolved from the DNA. Of over 100,000 clones listed, approximately 70% are singletons. Healthy bone marrow donors formed the donor group. Material for sequencing was PBMCs. The receptor comes from a woman aged 25 to 39 in good health and CMV-seronegative.

CDR3 DNA: TGTGCCAGCAGTGGGGACAGCATCTATGGCTACACCTTC. This encodes CASSGDSIYGYTF. The chain is built from TRBV6-1 and TRBJ1-2; 7 bases agree with TRBD1. The CDR3 contains 13 residues. Germline V gives CDR1 MNHNS, CDR2 SASEGT. J lost 4 bases, V lost 4 bases, and 3 bases had no gene match.